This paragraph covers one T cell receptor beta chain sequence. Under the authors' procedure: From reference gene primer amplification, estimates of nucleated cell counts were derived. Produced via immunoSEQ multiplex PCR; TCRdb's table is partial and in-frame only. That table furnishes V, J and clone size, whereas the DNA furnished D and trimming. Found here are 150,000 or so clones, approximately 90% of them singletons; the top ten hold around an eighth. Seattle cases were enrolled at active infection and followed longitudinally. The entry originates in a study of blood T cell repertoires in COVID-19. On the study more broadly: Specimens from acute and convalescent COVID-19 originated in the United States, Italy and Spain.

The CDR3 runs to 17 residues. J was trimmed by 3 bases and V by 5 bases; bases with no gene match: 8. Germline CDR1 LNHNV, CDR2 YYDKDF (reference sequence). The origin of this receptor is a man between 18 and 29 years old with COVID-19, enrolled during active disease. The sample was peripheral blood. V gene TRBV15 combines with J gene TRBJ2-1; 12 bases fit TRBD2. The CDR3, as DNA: TGTGCCACCAGCCCCCGGACTAGCGGGACATACTACAATGAGCAGTTCTTC. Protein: CATSPRTSGTYYNEQFF.